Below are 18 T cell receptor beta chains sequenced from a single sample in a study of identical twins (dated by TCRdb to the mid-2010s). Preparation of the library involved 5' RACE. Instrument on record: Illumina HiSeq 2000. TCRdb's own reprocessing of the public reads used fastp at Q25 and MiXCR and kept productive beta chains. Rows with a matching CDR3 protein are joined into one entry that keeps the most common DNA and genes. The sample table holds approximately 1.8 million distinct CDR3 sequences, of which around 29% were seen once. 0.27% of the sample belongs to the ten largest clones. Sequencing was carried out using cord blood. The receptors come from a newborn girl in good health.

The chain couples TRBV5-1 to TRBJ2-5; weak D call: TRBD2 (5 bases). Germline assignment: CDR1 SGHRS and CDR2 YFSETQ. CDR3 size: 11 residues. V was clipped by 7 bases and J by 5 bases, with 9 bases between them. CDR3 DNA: TGCGCCAGCGGGAGCATGGAGACCCAGTACTTC. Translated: CASGSMETQYF.

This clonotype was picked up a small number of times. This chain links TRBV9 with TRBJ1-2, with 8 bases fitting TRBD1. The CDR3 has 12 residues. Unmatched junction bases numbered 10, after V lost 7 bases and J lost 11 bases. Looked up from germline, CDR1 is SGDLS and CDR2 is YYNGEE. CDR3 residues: CASSWTGTSYTF. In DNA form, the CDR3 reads TGTGCCAGCTCCTGGACAGGGACCTCTTACACCTTC. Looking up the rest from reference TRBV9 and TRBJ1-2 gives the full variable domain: DSGVTQTPKHLITATGQRVTLRCSPRSGDLSVYWYQQSLDQGLQFLIQYYNGEERAKGNILERFSAQQFPDLHSELNLSSLELGDSALYFCASSWTGTSYTFGSGTRLTVV.

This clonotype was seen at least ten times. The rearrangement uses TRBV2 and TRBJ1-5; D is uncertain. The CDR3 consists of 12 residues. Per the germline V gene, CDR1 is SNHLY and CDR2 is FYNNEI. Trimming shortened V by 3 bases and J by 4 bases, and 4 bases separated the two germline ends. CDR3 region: CASSDGNQPQHF. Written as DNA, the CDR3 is TGTGCCAGCAGTGACGGTAATCAGCCCCAGCATTTT.

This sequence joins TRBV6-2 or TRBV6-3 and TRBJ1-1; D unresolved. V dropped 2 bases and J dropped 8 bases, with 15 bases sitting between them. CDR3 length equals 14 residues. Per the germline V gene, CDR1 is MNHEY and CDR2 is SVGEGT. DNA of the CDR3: TGTGCCAGCAGTTACGCCCGAGTCGGGCACGAAGCTTTCTTT. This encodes CASSYARVGHEAFF.

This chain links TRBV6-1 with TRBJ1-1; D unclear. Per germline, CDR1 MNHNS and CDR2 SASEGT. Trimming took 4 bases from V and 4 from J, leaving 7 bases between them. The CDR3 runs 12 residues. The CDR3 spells CASSARPTEAFF. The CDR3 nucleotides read TGTGCCAGCAGTGCCCGCCCCACTGAAGCTTTCTTT.

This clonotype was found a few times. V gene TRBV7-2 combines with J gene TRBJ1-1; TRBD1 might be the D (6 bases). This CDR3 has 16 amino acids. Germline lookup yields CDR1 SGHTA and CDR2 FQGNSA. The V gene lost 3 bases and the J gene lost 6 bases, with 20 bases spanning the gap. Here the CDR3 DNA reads TGTGCCAGCAGCTTCTGGCCTGACAGGCCCCCACCTGAAGCTTTCTTT. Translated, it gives CASSFWPDRPPPEAFF.

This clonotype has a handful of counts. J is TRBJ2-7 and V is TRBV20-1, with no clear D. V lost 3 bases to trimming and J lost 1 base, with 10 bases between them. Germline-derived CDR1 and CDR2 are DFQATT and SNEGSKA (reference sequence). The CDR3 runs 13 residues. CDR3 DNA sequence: TGCAGTGCTAGCCCGAGGCTGTCCTACGAGCAGTACTTC. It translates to CSASPRLSYEQYF.

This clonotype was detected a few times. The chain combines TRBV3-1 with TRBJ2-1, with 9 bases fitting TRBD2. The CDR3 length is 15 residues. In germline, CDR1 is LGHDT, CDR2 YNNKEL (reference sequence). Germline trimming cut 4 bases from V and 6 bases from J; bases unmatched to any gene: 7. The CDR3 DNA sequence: TGTGCCAGCAGCCCGAGCGGGGGGCCGCGCAATGAGCAGTTCTTC. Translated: CASSPSGGPRNEQFF.

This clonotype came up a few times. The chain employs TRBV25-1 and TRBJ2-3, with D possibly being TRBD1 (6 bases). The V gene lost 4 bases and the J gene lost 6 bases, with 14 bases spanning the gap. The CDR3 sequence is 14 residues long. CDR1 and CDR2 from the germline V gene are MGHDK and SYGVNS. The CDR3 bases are TGTGCCAGCAGTGGGCCTTGGACAGTCGATACGCAGTATTTT. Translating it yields CASSGPWTVDTQYF.

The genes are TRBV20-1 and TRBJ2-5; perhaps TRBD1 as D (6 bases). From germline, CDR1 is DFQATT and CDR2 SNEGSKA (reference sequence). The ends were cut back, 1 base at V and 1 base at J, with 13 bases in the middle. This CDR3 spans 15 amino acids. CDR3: CSARVTGWAQETQYF. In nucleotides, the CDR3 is TGCAGTGCTAGAGTTACAGGGTGGGCCCAAGAGACCCAGTACTTC.

The CDR3 spells CSAPDLGDNYGYTF. CDR3 sequence (DNA): TGCAGTGCCCCAGACCTAGGGGATAACTATGGCTACACCTTC. The chain uses TRBV20-1 and TRBJ1-2; TRBD1 might be the D (5 bases). Germline V gene lookup returns CDR1 DFQATT and CDR2 SNEGSKA (reference sequence). This CDR3 has 14 residues. V was trimmed by 6 bases and J by 1 base, leaving 15 bases between them.

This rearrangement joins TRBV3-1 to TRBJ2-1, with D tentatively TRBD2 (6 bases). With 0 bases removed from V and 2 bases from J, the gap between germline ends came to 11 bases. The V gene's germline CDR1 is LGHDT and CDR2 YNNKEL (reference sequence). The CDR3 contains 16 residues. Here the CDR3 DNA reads TGTGCCAGCAGCCAAGATCGGCGGGACCCCTACAATGAGCAGTTCTTC. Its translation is CASSQDRRDPYNEQFF.

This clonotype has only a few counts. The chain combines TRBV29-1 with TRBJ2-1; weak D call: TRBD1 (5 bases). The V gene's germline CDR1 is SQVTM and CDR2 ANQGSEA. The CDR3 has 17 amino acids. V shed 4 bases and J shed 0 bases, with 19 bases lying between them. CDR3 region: CSVVATGDYYSYNEQFF. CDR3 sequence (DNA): TGCAGCGTTGTAGCAACAGGAGATTACTACTCCTACAATGAGCAGTTCTTC.

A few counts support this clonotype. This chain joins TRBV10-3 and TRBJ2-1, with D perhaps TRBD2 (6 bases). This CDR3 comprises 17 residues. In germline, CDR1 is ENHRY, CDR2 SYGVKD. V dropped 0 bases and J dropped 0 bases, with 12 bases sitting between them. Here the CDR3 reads CAISESMGLSSYNEQFF. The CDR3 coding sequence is TGTGCCATCAGTGAGTCGATGGGACTTAGCTCCTACAATGAGCAGTTCTTC.

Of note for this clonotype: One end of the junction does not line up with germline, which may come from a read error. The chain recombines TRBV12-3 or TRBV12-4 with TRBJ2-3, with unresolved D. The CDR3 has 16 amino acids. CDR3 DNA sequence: TGTGCCAGCAGTTTCTCGGGCAAGGTGAGCACAGATGCGCAGTATTTT. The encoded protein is CASSFSGKVSTDAQYF.

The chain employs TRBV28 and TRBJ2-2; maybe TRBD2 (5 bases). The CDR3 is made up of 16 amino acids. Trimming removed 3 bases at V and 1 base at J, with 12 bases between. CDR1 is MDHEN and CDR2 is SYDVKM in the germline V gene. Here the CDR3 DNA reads TGTGCCAGCAGTTTGTCTAGCTATTTGAACACCGGGGAGCTGTTTTTT. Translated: CASSLSSYLNTGELFF.

Here the CDR3 DNA reads TGTGCCAGCAGCTTAGGTCCTAGCGGGAAGGCAGAGACCCAGTACTTC. Protein product: CASSLGPSGKAETQYF. The chain has TRBV7-2 and TRBJ2-5, with 9 bases aligning to TRBD2. Losses at the gene ends were 1 base for V and 4 bases for J; bases not matched to a gene: 7. This CDR3 is built from 16 residues. The germline V gene has CDR1 SGHTA and CDR2 FQGNSA.

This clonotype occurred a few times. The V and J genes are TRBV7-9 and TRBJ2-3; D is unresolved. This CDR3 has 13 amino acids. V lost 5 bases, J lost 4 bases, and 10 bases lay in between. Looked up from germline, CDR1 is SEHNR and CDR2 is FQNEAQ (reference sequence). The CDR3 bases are TGTGCCAGCAGCCGAACCTTTGCAGATACGCAGTATTTT. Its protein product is CASSRTFADTQYF. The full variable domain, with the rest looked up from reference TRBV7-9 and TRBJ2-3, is DTGVSQNPRHKITKRGQNVTFRCDPISEHNRLYWYRQTLGQGPEFLTYFQNEAQLEKSRLLSDRFSAERPKGSFSTLEIQRTEQGDSAMYLCASSRTFADTQYFGPGTRLTVL.